These T cell receptor beta chains were read from a single sample in a study of shared clonotypes between healthy human individuals. Profiled with immunoSEQ multiplex PCR; TCRdb holds only in-frame clones, not every one. Altogether 450,000 to 500,000 clones are present, about 72% being singletons, with the ten largest covering about 11%. Sequencing input: PBMCs. These receptors were obtained from a woman in her thirties or forties in good health. Some clones in this sample may be carry-over from other donors' samples. The CDR3 runs from the conserved cysteine through the conserved F or W. The D gene is left open where the match is weak. The size entry is marked missing in some rows and otherwise reads once, few, many or a size class.

TRBV18	15	TRBJ2-6	-	-	CASSPAGTGANVLTF	TGTGCCAGCTCACCGGCAGGTACCGGGGCCAACGTCCTGACTTTC
TRBV18	15	TRBJ1-1	-	once	CASSPRPTENTEAFF	TGTGCCAGCTCACCAAGACCTACAGAGAACACTGAAGCTTTCTTT
TRBV18	14	TRBJ1-3	TRBD1	-	CASSPGTGRNTIYF	TGTGCCAGCTCACCCGGGACAGGGAGAAACACCATATATTTT
TRBV27	15	TRBJ2-3	-	many	CASRPNMRSTDTQYF	TGTGCCAGCAGACCAAACATGAGGAGTACAGATACGCAGTATTTT
TRBV11-2	13	TRBJ2-1	-	-	CASSLGHQVEQFF	TGTGCCAGCAGCTTAGGACATCAAGTTGAGCAGTTCTTC
TRBV6-1	13	TRBJ1-5	-	-	CASSDRVNQSQHF	TGTGCCAGCAGTGACAGGGTTAATCAGTCCCAGCATTTT
TRBV28	14	TRBJ1-5	-	-	CASIRSIGNQPQHF	TGTGCCAGCATCAGGAGTATTGGCAATCAGCCCCAGCATTTT
TRBV28	14	TRBJ1-5	TRBD1	-	CASSSGQGNQPQHF	TGTGCCAGCAGTTCGGGACAGGGAAATCAGCCCCAGCATTTT
TRBV7-6	18	TRBJ1-4	TRBD1	-	CASSLIPPRTGGNEKLFF	TGTGCCAGCAGCTTAATCCCTCCTCGGACAGGGGGTAATGAAAAACTGTTTTTT
TRBV28	14	TRBJ2-7	-	-	CASRLRARRYEQYF	TGTGCCAGCAGGTTAAGGGCTAGACGCTACGAGCAGTACTTC
TRBV11-2	16	TRBJ2-1	-	-	CASSSRSGIPYNEQFF	TGTGCCAGCAGCTCCCGGTCGGGGATTCCCTACAATGAGCAGTTCTTC
TRBV4-1	15	TRBJ2-5	TRBD2	-	CASSQAGGRGETQYF	TGCGCCAGCAGCCAAGCGGGCGGGAGGGGGGAGACCCAGTACTTC
TRBV7-2	15	TRBJ2-7	-	-	CASSTSSGGNYEQYF	TGTGCCAGCAGCACATCGAGCGGAGGCAACTACGAGCAGTACTTC
TRBV7-6	14	TRBJ1-5	-	-	CATAPQGGNQPQHF	TGTGCCACGGCACCCCAGGGAGGCAATCAGCCCCAGCATTTT
TRBV18	15	TRBJ2-5	-	-	CASSPRGSVQETQYF	TGTGCCAGCTCACCCCGCGGATCGGTCCAAGAGACCCAGTACTTC
TRBV6-6	15	TRBJ1-2	-	-	CASSLGTNFNYGYTF	TGTGCCAGCAGTTTGGGGACAAATTTCAACTATGGCTACACCTTC
TRBV27	13	TRBJ2-7	TRBD2	-	CASSFGLGYEQYF	TGTGCCAGCAGTTTCGGACTAGGCTACGAGCAGTACTTC
TRBV4-1	15	TRBJ2-1	TRBD2	once	CASSQRTSGSNEQFF	TGCGCCAGCAGCCAGAGGACTAGCGGGAGCAATGAGCAGTTCTTC
TRBV30	15	TRBJ1-4	TRBD1	many	CAWGPQTGLREKLFF	TGTGCCTGGGGCCCCCAGACAGGGCTTAGGGAAAAACTGTTTTTT
TRBV30	15	TRBJ2-7	TRBD1	few	CAWRSGTDSSYEQYF	TGTGCCTGGAGATCTGGGACAGACAGCTCCTACGAGCAGTACTTC
TRBV9	17	TRBJ1-2	TRBD1	-	CASSVPRPGQGNYGYTF	TGTGCCAGCAGCGTACCACGCCCGGGACAGGGTAACTATGGCTACACCTTC
TRBV28	13	TRBJ2-1	TRBD2	many	CASDSGSYNEQFF	TGTGCCAGCGATAGCGGGAGCTACAATGAGCAGTTCTTC
TRBV7-8	14	TRBJ1-4	-	-	CASSPRGIDEKLFF	TGTGCCAGCAGCCCGAGGGGTATAGATGAAAAACTGTTTTTT
TRBV28	13	TRBJ2-2	-	-	CASRKTATGELFF	TGTGCCAGCAGAAAGACAGCCACCGGGGAGCTGTTTTTT
TRBV14	13	TRBJ2-3	-	-	CASSQTNTDTQYF	TGTGCCAGCAGCCAGACTAACACAGATACGCAGTATTTT
TRBV19	13	TRBJ1-2	TRBD1	once	CASSTQGDYGYTF	TGTGCCAGTAGTACCCAGGGGGACTATGGCTACACCTTC
TRBV19	13	TRBJ1-5	-	-	CASSTDRNQPQHF	TGTGCCAGTAGTACTGACAGAAATCAGCCCCAGCATTTT
TRBV5-1	15	TRBJ2-5	-	-	CASSLAGTGQETQYF	TGCGCCAGCAGCTTGGCCGGGACGGGGCAAGAGACCCAGTACTTC
TRBV7-6	14	TRBJ1-1	TRBD1	-	CASSRDRGNTEAFF	TGTGCCAGCAGCCGGGACAGGGGGAACACTGAAGCTTTCTTT
TRBV2	13	TRBJ2-7	-	-	CASSSPVPYEQYF	TGTGCCAGCAGTTCACCCGTCCCCTACGAGCAGTACTTC
TRBV27	16	TRBJ1-6	TRBD1	-	CASMWTGSSYNSPLHF	TGTGCCAGCATGTGGACAGGGAGCTCCTATAATTCACCCCTCCACTTT
TRBV7-6	12	TRBJ2-3	-	-	CASSFVADTQYF	TGTGCCAGCAGCTTCGTGGCAGATACGCAGTATTTT
TRBV4-2	15	TRBJ2-7	-	-	CASSQDRSGPNEQYF	TGTGCCAGCAGCCAAGATCGCTCGGGCCCCAACGAGCAGTACTTC
TRBV6-5	14	TRBJ2-7	-	-	CASSQGRQTYEQYF	TGTGCCAGTAGCCAGGGCAGGCAAACCTACGAGCAGTACTTC
TRBV10-3	14	TRBJ2-7	-	-	CAISAISGAYEQYF	TGTGCCATCAGTGCGATTAGCGGAGCCTACGAGCAGTACTTC
TRBV9	18	TRBJ2-3	TRBD2	few	CASSRGAAGGDGTDTQYF	TGTGCCAGCAGCAGAGGGGCGGCGGGAGGTGATGGCACAGATACGCAGTATTTT
TRBV25-1	10	TRBJ2-7	-	-	CASPQGKQYF	TGTGCCAGCCCCCAGGGAAAGCAGTACTTC
TRBV23-1	14	TRBJ1-1	-	-	CASINRVMNTEAFF	TGCGCCAGCATCAACAGGGTCATGAACACTGAAGCTTTCTTT
TRBV6-1	12	TRBJ1-2	-	-	CASSEARYGYTF	TGTGCCAGCAGTGAGGCCAGGTATGGCTACACCTTC
TRBV15	14	TRBJ2-5	-	-	CATSRGGAVETQYF	TGTGCCACCAGCAGAGGGGGGGCGGTTGAGACCCAGTACTTC